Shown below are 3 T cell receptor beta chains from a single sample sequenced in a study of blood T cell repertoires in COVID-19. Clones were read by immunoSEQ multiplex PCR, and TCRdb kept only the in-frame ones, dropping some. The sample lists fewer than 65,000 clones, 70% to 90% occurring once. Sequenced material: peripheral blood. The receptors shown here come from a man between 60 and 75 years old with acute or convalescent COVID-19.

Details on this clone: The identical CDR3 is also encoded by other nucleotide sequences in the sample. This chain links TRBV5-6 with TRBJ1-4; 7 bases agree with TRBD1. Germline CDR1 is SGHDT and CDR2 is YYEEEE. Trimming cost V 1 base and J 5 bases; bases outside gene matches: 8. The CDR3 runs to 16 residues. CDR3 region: CASSLKGAAVNEKLFF. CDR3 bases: TGTGCCAGCAGCTTGAAGGGGGCGGCCGTCAATGAAAAACTGTTTTTT.

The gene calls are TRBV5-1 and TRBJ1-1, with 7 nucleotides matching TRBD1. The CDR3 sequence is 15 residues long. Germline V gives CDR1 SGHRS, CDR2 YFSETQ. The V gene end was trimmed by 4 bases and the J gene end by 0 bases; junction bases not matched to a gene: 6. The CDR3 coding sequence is TGCGCCAGCAGCATCCAGGGGGTGATGAACACTGAAGCTTTCTTT. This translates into CASSIQGVMNTEAFF.

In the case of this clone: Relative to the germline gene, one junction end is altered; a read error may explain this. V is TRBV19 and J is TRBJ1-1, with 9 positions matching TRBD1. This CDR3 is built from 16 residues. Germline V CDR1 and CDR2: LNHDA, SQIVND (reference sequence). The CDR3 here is CASSTLLGTGLSEAFF. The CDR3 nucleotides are TGTGCCAGCAGTACCCTGCTCGGGACAGGGCTTAGTGAAGCTTTCTTT.